This T cell receptor beta chain was sequenced for a study of blood T cell repertoires in COVID-19. Original data processing: Nucleated cell counts were estimated from reference gene primer amplification. Profiled with immunoSEQ multiplex PCR; TCRdb holds only in-frame clones, not every one. V and J calls and clone size are as listed in that table; D and trimming were resolved from the DNA. The table has about 220,000 clones, 75% to 85% seen once. The ends were cut back, 0 bases at V and 1 base at J, with 7 bases in the middle. The V gene's germline CDR1 is SGDLS and CDR2 YYNGEE. This CDR3 is built from 14 residues.

The sample taken for sequencing was peripheral blood. V is TRBV9 and J is TRBJ1-1; no clear D. The source of this sequence is a man aged 50 to 60 with active or convalescent COVID-19. The CDR3 nucleotides are TGTGCCAGCAGCGTAGGAGGCGAGAACACTGAAGCTTTCTTT. Its translation is CASSVGGENTEAFF.